This TCR beta chain derives from a study of graft-versus-host responses after intestinal transplantation. On the study more broadly: Tacrolimus plus steroids were given to all recipients for approximately three years, preceded by anti-thymocyte globulin induction. Study-wide points: Recipient marrow contained GvH clones, some of which appeared first in ileum or blood.

With regard to this clone: Antigen unknown.

Generated by immunoSEQ multiplex PCR, the TCRdb table keeps only in-frame clones and is missing some. Of about 45,000 clones in the sample, roughly 91% are singletons; the top ten hold under 4.5%. Germline V gives CDR1 LNHDA, CDR2 SQIVND (reference sequence). Trimming stripped 3 bases from V and 2 bases from J, with 15 bases between. The CDR3 has 16 amino acids. The chain recombines TRBV19 with TRBJ2-3, with D perhaps TRBD2 (5 bases). The sample consisted of PBMCs, taken 524 days after transplant. The TCR sequence derives from a human patient who received an intestinal transplant, so some T cells may come from the graft donor. DNA for the CDR3: TGTGCCAGTAGTATGAGGGCGGGTACGCACACAGATACGCAGTATTTT. Translation: CASSMRAGTHTDTQYF.